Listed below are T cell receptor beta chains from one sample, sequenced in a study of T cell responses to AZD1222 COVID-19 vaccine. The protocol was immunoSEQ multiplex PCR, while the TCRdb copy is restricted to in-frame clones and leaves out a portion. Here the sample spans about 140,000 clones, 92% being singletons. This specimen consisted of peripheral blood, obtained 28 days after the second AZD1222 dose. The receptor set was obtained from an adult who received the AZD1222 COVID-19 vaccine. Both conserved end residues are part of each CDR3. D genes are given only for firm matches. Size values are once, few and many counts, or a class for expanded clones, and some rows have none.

cdr3_nt: TGTGCCAGCAGCGCCGGGACAGGGGGAGAGACCCAGTACTTC; cdr3_aa: CASSAGTGGETQYF; v_call: TRBV6-6; d_call: TRBD1; clone_size: NA; j_call: TRBJ2-5
cdr3_nt: TGTGCCAGCTCAAGGACTAGCGGGACAGATACGCAGTATTTT; cdr3_aa: CASSRTSGTDTQYF; v_call: TRBV18; d_call: TRBD2; clone_size: NA; j_call: TRBJ2-3
cdr3_nt: TGTGCCAGCCGAGGGTTTGGAAACACCATATATTTT; cdr3_aa: CASRGFGNTIYF; v_call: TRBV6-5; d_call: NA; clone_size: NA; j_call: TRBJ1-3
cdr3_nt: TGCGCCAGCAGCCCACAGGGGACCTACGAGCAGTACTTC; cdr3_aa: CASSPQGTYEQYF; v_call: TRBV5-1; d_call: TRBD1; clone_size: NA; j_call: TRBJ2-7
cdr3_nt: TGTGCCAGCTCACCACCCGCAGGCTCTGAATCCGTTCGGACGCAGTATTTT; cdr3_aa: CASSPPAGSESVRTQYF; v_call: TRBV18; d_call: NA; clone_size: NA; j_call: TRBJ2-3
cdr3_nt: TGTGCCAGTAGTACCCCAGGCGTAACCTATGGCTACACCTTC; cdr3_aa: CASSTPGVTYGYTF; v_call: TRBV19; d_call: NA; clone_size: NA; j_call: TRBJ1-2
cdr3_nt: TGTGCCAGCTCACCACCAGGGAGTGAGCAGTTCTTC; cdr3_aa: CASSPPGSEQFF; v_call: TRBV18; d_call: NA; clone_size: NA; j_call: TRBJ2-1
cdr3_nt: TGTGCCAGCAGTCCTCGGACTAGCGCCGACAATGAGCAGTTCTTC; cdr3_aa: CASSPRTSADNEQFF; v_call: TRBV25-1; d_call: TRBD2; clone_size: NA; j_call: TRBJ2-1
cdr3_nt: TGTGCCAGCAGCTTAGCTTGGACAGGGGAAATGAACACTGAAGCTTTCTTT; cdr3_aa: CASSLAWTGEMNTEAFF; v_call: TRBV7-2; d_call: TRBD1; clone_size: NA; j_call: TRBJ1-1
cdr3_nt: TGTGCCAGTAGTAACTGGGGGACAGGGGGCGCTCGGGATGGCTACACCTTC; cdr3_aa: CASSNWGTGGARDGYTF; v_call: TRBV19; d_call: TRBD1; clone_size: once; j_call: TRBJ1-2
cdr3_nt: TGTGCCAGCAGCCAAGGTCAGACAGGATATAATTCACCCCTCCACTTT; cdr3_aa: CASSQGQTGYNSPLHF; v_call: TRBV3-1/TRBV3-2; d_call: NA; clone_size: NA; j_call: TRBJ1-6
cdr3_nt: TGTGCCAGCAGCCCTACAGGACAGGGAGGCTATAATTCACCCCTCCACTTT; cdr3_aa: CASSPTGQGGYNSPLHF; v_call: TRBV5-6; d_call: TRBD1; clone_size: NA; j_call: TRBJ1-6
cdr3_nt: TGTGCCAGCAGTCCACGGACAGGCCCAGGGGGGACCCAGTACTTC; cdr3_aa: CASSPRTGPGGTQYF; v_call: TRBV2; d_call: TRBD1; clone_size: NA; j_call: TRBJ2-5
cdr3_nt: TGTGCCAGCAGAGCCCGAGGACGGCAAGCTTTCTTT; cdr3_aa: CASRARGRQAFF; v_call: TRBV5-6; d_call: NA; clone_size: NA; j_call: TRBJ1-1
cdr3_nt: TGTGCCAGCAGCCAAGAGGGTGGCTACACCTTC; cdr3_aa: CASSQEGGYTF; v_call: TRBV4-2; d_call: NA; clone_size: NA; j_call: TRBJ1-2
cdr3_nt: TGTGCCAGTAGTAGAGCCGGGACAGGGACCTATGGCTACACCTTC; cdr3_aa: CASSRAGTGTYGYTF; v_call: TRBV19; d_call: TRBD1; clone_size: once; j_call: TRBJ1-2
cdr3_nt: TGTGCCAGCAGCCAAGTAGTGGGTGAGCAGTTCTTC; cdr3_aa: CASSQVVGEQFF; v_call: TRBV3-1/TRBV3-2; d_call: NA; clone_size: NA; j_call: TRBJ2-1
cdr3_nt: TGTGCCAGCAGTGAAGGCCACTCGTTCGTGACCCAGTACTTC; cdr3_aa: CASSEGHSFVTQYF; v_call: TRBV2; d_call: NA; clone_size: NA; j_call: TRBJ2-5
cdr3_nt: TGTGCCAGCAGCGTAGCTCCTAGCGGCTCCTACGAGCAGTACTTC; cdr3_aa: CASSVAPSGSYEQYF; v_call: TRBV9; d_call: TRBD2; clone_size: NA; j_call: TRBJ2-7
cdr3_nt: TGTGCCAGCAGTCGATCCGGGGACGGTATTAACTACGAGCAGTACTTC; cdr3_aa: CASSRSGDGINYEQYF; v_call: TRBV6-6; d_call: NA; clone_size: NA; j_call: TRBJ2-7
cdr3_nt: TGTGCCAGTAGTACTCGATCGACAGCCAATCAGCCCCAGCATTTT; cdr3_aa: CASSTRSTANQPQHF; v_call: TRBV19; d_call: NA; clone_size: NA; j_call: TRBJ1-5
cdr3_nt: TGTGCCATCAGCCGACTGGTCAATGAGCAGTTCTTC; cdr3_aa: CAISRLVNEQFF; v_call: TRBV10-3; d_call: NA; clone_size: NA; j_call: TRBJ2-1
cdr3_nt: TGTGCCAGCAGTTACTTCACCGAGGGGAGCTACACCTTC; cdr3_aa: CASSYFTEGSYTF; v_call: TRBV6-2/TRBV6-3; d_call: NA; clone_size: NA; j_call: TRBJ1-2
cdr3_nt: TGTGCCAGCAGCGGACAGAACACTGAAGCTTTCTTT; cdr3_aa: CASSGQNTEAFF; v_call: TRBV9; d_call: NA; clone_size: NA; j_call: TRBJ1-1
cdr3_nt: TGTGCCAGCAGCTTTCTAGCGGGGGAATACAATGAGCAGTTCTTC; cdr3_aa: CASSFLAGEYNEQFF; v_call: TRBV7-3; d_call: TRBD2; clone_size: NA; j_call: TRBJ2-1
cdr3_nt: TGTGCCAGCAGCTTTTCCGGGGGCTCCTACGAGCAGTACTTC; cdr3_aa: CASSFSGGSYEQYF; v_call: TRBV7-9; d_call: NA; clone_size: NA; j_call: TRBJ2-7
cdr3_nt: TGTGCCACCGCGGAATGGGAGACCCAGTACTTC; cdr3_aa: CATAEWETQYF; v_call: TRBV15; d_call: NA; clone_size: NA; j_call: TRBJ2-5
cdr3_nt: TGTGCCAGCAGCGAATCTGGCGGGGGCGGGTACGAGCAGTACTTC; cdr3_aa: CASSESGGGGYEQYF; v_call: TRBV9; d_call: NA; clone_size: few; j_call: TRBJ2-7
cdr3_nt: TGTGCCAGCAGTTTGGGGCTCGACACTGAAGCTTTCTTT; cdr3_aa: CASSLGLDTEAFF; v_call: TRBV27; d_call: NA; clone_size: NA; j_call: TRBJ1-1
cdr3_nt: TGTGCCAGCAGTCCAGGGGGCGTGGGGCAGCCCCAGCATTTT; cdr3_aa: CASSPGGVGQPQHF; v_call: TRBV6-5; d_call: TRBD1; clone_size: NA; j_call: TRBJ1-5
cdr3_nt: TGTGCCAGTCTCGGAGGCCCAAGAAACTATGGCTACACCTTC; cdr3_aa: CASLGGPRNYGYTF; v_call: TRBV19; d_call: NA; clone_size: NA; j_call: TRBJ1-2